This TCR beta chain was identified in a study of blood T cell repertoires in COVID-19. Trimming removed 4 bases from V and 4 bases from J; junction bases left unmatched: 14. The CDR3 loop spans 18 amino acids. Germline V gene lookup returns CDR1 SGHVS and CDR2 FQNEAQ. The protocol was immunoSEQ multiplex PCR, while the TCRdb copy is restricted to in-frame clones and leaves out a portion. The profile shows roughly 180,000 clones, roughly 85% of them singletons. The TCR comes from a man in his sixties with acute or convalescent COVID-19. The gene calls are TRBV7-8 and TRBJ2-7; 12 bases map to TRBD2. Sample: peripheral blood. Here the CDR3 reads CASSYGVPLAGGSYEQYF. The DNA for the CDR3 is TGTGCCAGCAGCTACGGGGTACCACTAGCGGGAGGTTCTTACGAGCAGTACTTC.